This T cell receptor beta chain emerged from a study of T cells in Graves' hyperthyroidism and ophthalmopathy. Study results and limitations: Most clonotypes expanded in thyroid above 0.001 were likewise present in blood. Ophthalmopathy was model-predicted a median around 6.1 months pre-onset.

V was cut by 4 bases and J by 4 bases, with 6 bases left in between. Germline CDR1 is SGHDT and CDR2 is YYEEEE. The CDR3 runs to 11 residues. Duration under 3 months, a NOSPECS grade of at least 4, and a Clinical Activity Score of at least 3 characterized the ophthalmopathy patients. Investigators excluded patients with uncontrolled infection, other autoimmune disease, pregnancy or lactation. Amplified regions were TCR beta CDR3 sequences from RNA transcripts. The HTBI primer set drove a first-round RT-PCR of the TCR CDR3. One entry per CDR3 protein, called by TCRdb with MiXCR from the multiplex PCR reads. The sample has approximately 380,000 distinct CDR3 sequences; over 12% are singletons. As to this clonotype: Its antigen is still unknown.

Sequencing was performed on blood. The chain employs TRBV5-6 and TRBJ2-7; D is unclear. This TCR came from a man aged 45 to 65 with Graves' ophthalmopathy. The CDR3 nucleotides are TGTGCCAGCAGCGGGCAGTACGAGCAGTACTTC. This encodes CASSGQYEQYF.